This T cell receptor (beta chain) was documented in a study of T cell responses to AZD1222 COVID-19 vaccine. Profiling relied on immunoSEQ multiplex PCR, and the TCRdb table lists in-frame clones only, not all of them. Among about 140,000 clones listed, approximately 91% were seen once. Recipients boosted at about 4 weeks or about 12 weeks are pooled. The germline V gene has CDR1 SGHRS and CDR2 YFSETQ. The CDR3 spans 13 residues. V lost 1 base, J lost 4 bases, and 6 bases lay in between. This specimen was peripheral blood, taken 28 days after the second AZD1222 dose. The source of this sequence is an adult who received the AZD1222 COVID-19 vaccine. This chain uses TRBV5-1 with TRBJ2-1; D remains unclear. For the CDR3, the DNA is TGCGCCAGCAGCTTGAACGGGTACAATGAGCAGTTCTTC. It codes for CASSLNGYNEQFF.